Following are 21 T cell receptor beta chains from one sample sequenced in a study of blood T cell repertoires in COVID-19. Assay used: immunoSEQ multiplex PCR; TCRdb lists only in-frame clones, some missing. This sample has some 130,000 clones, with approximately 82% found just once. The specimen sequenced was peripheral blood. The source is a man aged 55 to 69 who had recovered from COVID-19.

The chain couples TRBV4-1 to TRBJ2-7; 7 nucleotides match TRBD2. The V segment lost 1 base and the J segment 2 bases; nucleotides outside the gene matches: 5. The CDR3 runs 15 residues. Germline V CDR1 and CDR2: MGHRA, YSYEKL. The CDR3 loop is CASSQGLRGAYEQYF. The CDR3 region has the DNA TGCGCCAGCAGCCAAGGACTCCGGGGGGCCTACGAGCAGTACTTC.

This clone was seen a handful of times. CDR3 DNA: TGTGCCAGCCGCCGGGGGACTAATGATTCACCCCTCCACTTT. Protein product: CASRRGTNDSPLHF. The chain uses TRBV11-3 and TRBJ1-6; D might be TRBD1 (5 bases). Germline V gene lookup returns CDR1 SGHNT and CDR2 YENEEA. The CDR3 spans 14 residues. Trimming removed 8 bases from V and 8 bases from J, with 16 bases in between.

This clone is a singleton in its sample. The V call is TRBV20-1, the J call TRBJ1-4, with TRBD1 as a possible D gene (5 bases). Germline V CDR1 and CDR2: DFQATT, SNEGSKA (reference sequence). The V end lost 3 bases, the J end lost 10 bases, and 9 bases lay between the germline ends. The CDR3 contains 11 residues. The CDR3 DNA reads as TGCAGTGCTAGTCCGGGGGGAAAACTGTTTTTT. It encodes CSASPGGKLFF.

This clone was detected once. V gene TRBV7-9 combines with J gene TRBJ2-5, with D possibly TRBD1 on 6 matching bases. The germline CDR1 and CDR2 sequences are SEHNR and FQNEAQ (reference sequence). CDR3 length: 15 amino acids. Trimming left V 5 bases short and J 4 bases short, with 17 bases between. In DNA form, the CDR3 reads TGTGCCAGCAGCCAATCCGGGACACGCTCAGAGACCCAGTACTTC. Its translation: CASSQSGTRSETQYF.

The rearrangement links TRBV3-1 (or the pseudogene TRBV3-2) to TRBJ2-3; 10 bases line up with TRBD2. This CDR3 is 17 amino acids long. J lost 4 bases, V lost 1 base, and 8 bases had no gene match. Per the germline V gene, CDR1 is LGHDT and CDR2 is YNNKEL (reference sequence). The CDR3 nucleotides are TGTGCCAGCAGCCAAGGTAGAGTAGCGGGAGGCGCAGATACGCAGTATTTT. It encodes CASSQGRVAGGADTQYF.

The V call is TRBV4-1, the J call TRBJ2-5, with a possible D match to TRBD2 (6 bases). The CDR3 is made up of 11 amino acids. CDR1 MGHRA and CDR2 YSYEKL come from the germline V gene. V was shortened by 4 bases and J by 9 bases, with 9 bases between the two germline ends. CDR3 coding DNA: TGCGCCAGCAGCCTCGGGGGAGCCCAGTACTTC. It encodes CASSLGGAQYF.

This clone was recorded only once. The V gene is TRBV11-2, the J gene TRBJ2-7; 10 bases agree with TRBD1. Germline trimming cut 3 bases from V and 2 bases from J; bases unmatched to any gene: 1. The CDR3 runs 14 residues. CDR1 and CDR2 (germline): SGHAT, FQNNGV. The CDR3 is CASSLGTGAYEQYF. The CDR3 nucleotides read TGTGCCAGCAGCTTGGGGACAGGGGCCTACGAGCAGTACTTC.

The chain links TRBV4-2 to TRBJ1-1; D is uncertain. Looked up from germline, CDR1 is LGHNA and CDR2 is YNFKEQ. V was cut by 0 bases and J by 11 bases, with 13 bases left in between. The CDR3 covers 13 residues. CDR3 sequence reads: CASSQDHGEMAFF. As DNA, the CDR3 is TGTGCCAGCAGCCAAGATCACGGGGAGATGGCTTTCTTT.

This rearrangement joins TRBV28 to TRBJ1-5; 10 nucleotides match TRBD1. Per the germline V gene, CDR1 is MDHEN and CDR2 is SYDVKM. V was pared by 7 bases and J by 4 bases, with 4 bases of the junction left unmatched. This CDR3 is 14 amino acids long. CDR3 nucleotide sequence: TGTGCCAGCACCCGGGACAGGGGAAATCAGCCCCAGCATTTT. It yields the protein CASTRDRGNQPQHF.

The rearrangement uses TRBV27 and TRBJ1-2, with no clear D. The CDR3 has 15 amino acids. Germline CDR1 and CDR2: MNHEY and SMNVEV (reference sequence). V was pared by 0 bases and J by 1 base, with 9 bases between. In DNA, the CDR3 is TGTGCCAGCAGTTTATCGATTCCGGTTAACTATGGCTACACCTTC. Protein: CASSLSIPVNYGYTF.

This chain connects TRBV27 to TRBJ1-1, with 8 positions matching TRBD1. V lost 5 bases, J lost 2 bases, and 10 bases stayed unmatched. Germline CDR1 is MNHEY and CDR2 is SMNVEV (reference sequence). This CDR3 has 16 residues. Here the CDR3 reads CASSLLVRGRNTEAFF. The CDR3 DNA sequence: TGTGCCAGCAGTCTACTGGTCAGGGGGCGAAACACTGAAGCTTTCTTT.

For the CDR3, the DNA is TGTGCCAGCTCCGAAACGACTAGCGCCCCCTTGGCGACCCAGTACTTC. Its protein product is CASSETTSAPLATQYF. The V call is TRBV27, the J call TRBJ2-5, with 8 positions matching TRBD2. This CDR3 region has 16 residues. Looked up from germline, CDR1 is MNHEY and CDR2 is SMNVEV (reference sequence). V trimming: 8 bases; J trimming: 7 bases; junction bases outside the gene matches: 18.

The chain joins TRBV29-1 to TRBJ2-1; 8 positions match TRBD1. Germline CDR1 and CDR2: SQVTM and ANQGSEA. The ends lost 7 bases at V and 2 bases at J; junction bases unmatched: 4. The CDR3 is 13 amino acids. This chain's CDR3 is CSAGQGPYNEQFF. In DNA, the CDR3 is TGCAGCGCTGGACAGGGCCCCTACAATGAGCAGTTCTTC.

V and J are TRBV10-3 and TRBJ2-3; TRBD1 is a possible D gene (5 bases). The CDR3 consists of 15 residues. Germline V gene lookup returns CDR1 ENHRY and CDR2 SYGVKD. Trimming stripped 0 bases from V and 5 bases from J, with 12 bases between. The CDR3 DNA follows: TGTGCCATCAGTGAGTCGGGAACAGGTGAAGATACGCAGTATTTT. It codes for CAISESGTGEDTQYF.

The gene calls are TRBV5-1 and TRBJ2-3; 8 nucleotides align to TRBD1. The CDR3 has 17 amino acids. V lost 3 bases and J lost 5; bases outside the gene matches: 14. Germline CDR1 is SGHRS and CDR2 is YFSETQ. CDR3 amino acids: CASSSIFPGQAGDTQYF. CDR3 DNA sequence: TGCGCCAGCAGCTCAATATTCCCGGGACAGGCTGGAGATACGCAGTATTTT.

This chain joins TRBV10-2 and TRBJ2-1, with 9 nucleotides matching TRBD2. Per the germline V gene, CDR1 is WSHSY and CDR2 is SAAADI. The V and J ends lost 0 bases and 6 bases, in that order; junction bases with no gene match: 6. The CDR3 has 16 amino acids. The DNA of the CDR3 is TGCGCCAGCAGTGAGTCATTAGCGGGGGCCGTCAATGAGCAGTTCTTC. Its protein product is CASSESLAGAVNEQFF.

This chain links TRBV18 with TRBJ2-5; 8 positions match TRBD2. There are 14 residues in the CDR3. Germline V gene lookup returns CDR1 KGHSH and CDR2 LQKENI. V shed 0 bases, J shed 4 bases, and the junction held 1 base outside the gene matches. In nucleotides, the CDR3 is TGTGCCAGCTCACCACCGGCGGGAGGAGAGACCCAGTACTTC. Translating it yields CASSPPAGGETQYF.

This chain links TRBV3-1 (or the pseudogene TRBV3-2) with TRBJ1-1; TRBD1 matches 11 bases. CDR3 length equals 15 residues. CDR1 and CDR2 (germline): LGHDT, YNNKEL (reference sequence). The V gene end was trimmed by 2 bases and the J gene end by 7 bases; junction bases not matched to a gene: 6. Written as DNA, the CDR3 is TGTGCCAGCAGCCAAAGGACAGGGGGCTTGGATGAAGCTTTCTTT. Amino acid sequence: CASSQRTGGLDEAFF.

The chain links TRBV19 to TRBJ1-2; D not resolved. The CDR3 is made up of 15 amino acids. Per germline, CDR1 LNHDA and CDR2 SQIVND (reference sequence). V was trimmed by 6 bases and J by 4 bases, leaving 18 bases between them. CDR3 sequence reads: CASSPRTHPAYGYTF. The CDR3 DNA reads TGTGCCAGTAGCCCCAGAACACATCCTGCCTATGGCTACACCTTC.

This chain joins TRBV5-6 and TRBJ1-1; 8 bases map to TRBD1. Losses at the gene ends were 5 bases for V and 3 bases for J; bases not matched to a gene: 6. Germline lookup yields CDR1 SGHDT and CDR2 YYEEEE. The CDR3 runs 14 residues. The CDR3 DNA reads TGTGCCAGCAGTTCTGGACAGGGTGACACTGAAGCTTTCTTT. Translated, it gives CASSSGQGDTEAFF.

The chain uses TRBV27 and TRBJ1-2; TRBD1 agrees at 9 bases. The J segment lost 10 bases and the V segment lost 5 bases, leaving 11 bases of the junction unmatched. This CDR3 is 14 amino acids long. Germline V gene data show CDR1 as MNHEY and CDR2 as SMNVEV (reference sequence). CDR3 amino acids: CASSARTGEGDYTF. CDR3 bases: TGTGCCAGCAGTGCCCGGACAGGGGAGGGTGACTACACCTTC.